What follows are 15 T cell receptor beta chains derived from one specimen sequenced in a study of blood T cell repertoires in COVID-19 (dated by TCRdb to the early 2020s). The method behind the library was the immunoSEQ multiplex PCR assay. TCRdb provides this immuneACCESS table in a form limited to in-frame rearrangements. Some clones are lacking; in checked studies, under half of them reflect an unresolved V gene, and why the rest are absent is not known. The sample includes under 250,000 clones, with around 83% observed a single time. The biggest ten clones account for over 4% of the sample. What was sequenced was peripheral blood. These receptors originate from an older woman with COVID-19, enrolled during active disease.

This chain uses TRBV5-4 with TRBJ2-1; 8 bases agree with TRBD2. Germline values: CDR1 SGHNT, CDR2 YYREEE (reference sequence). The CDR3 loop spans 16 amino acids. Trimming at V came to 4 bases and at J to 7 bases, leaving 13 bases not matched to a gene. CDR3 loop: CASSTRAGDGWNEQFF. The CDR3 coding sequence is TGTGCCAGCAGCACCAGAGCGGGAGACGGGTGGAATGAGCAGTTCTTC.

Turning to this clone: This specimen includes other DNA sequences encoding the same CDR3. The gene calls are TRBV2 and TRBJ2-1; 10 bases are shared with TRBD2. The V gene end was trimmed by 7 bases and the J gene end by 10 bases; junction bases not matched to a gene: 7. This CDR3 is 13 amino acids long. Germline V gene sequence: CDR1 SNHLY, CDR2 FYNNEI. CDR3 in amino acids: CASILAGEGEQFF. In DNA form, the CDR3 reads TGTGCCAGCATCCTAGCGGGAGAAGGAGAGCAGTTCTTC. The whole variable domain, remainder taken from reference TRBV2 and TRBJ2-1, is EPEVTQTPSHQVTQMGQEVILRCVPISNHLYFYWYRQILGQKVEFLVSFYNNEISEKSEIFDDQFSVERPDGSNFTLKIRSTKLEDSAMYFCASILAGEGEQFFGPGTRLTVL.

V usage is TRBV5-1 and J usage is TRBJ1-3; D gene ambiguous. The CDR3 contains 14 residues. Trimming cost V 0 bases and J 2 bases, with 6 bases left between them. Germline CDR1 SGHRS, CDR2 YFSETQ. CDR3 region: CASSLGGTGNTIYF. The DNA of the CDR3 is TGCGCCAGCAGCTTGGGCGGGACTGGAAACACCATATATTTT.

The chain uses TRBV28 and TRBJ2-7; D is undetermined. Per germline, CDR1 MDHEN and CDR2 SYDVKM. The V end was cut by 3 bases, the J end by 2 bases, with 11 bases between. CDR3 size: 14 residues. In DNA, the CDR3 is TGTGCCAGCAGTTTCGGTGAGGCGACCTACGAGCAGTACTTC. Translated: CASSFGEATYEQYF. Supplemented by reference TRBV28 and TRBJ2-7, the full variable domain reads DVKVTQSSRYLVKRTGEKVFLECVQDMDHENMFWYRQDPGLGLRLIYFSYDVKMKEKGDIPEGYSVSREKKERFSLILESASTNQTSMYLCASSFGEATYEQYFGPGTRLTVT.

V is TRBV7-2 and J is TRBJ1-1; no definite D call. CDR3 length: 15 residues. V lost 5 bases, J lost 1 base, and 14 bases lay in between. Germline assignment: CDR1 SGHTA and CDR2 FQGNSA. This CDR3 reads CASSPSGSRNTEAFF. The CDR3 DNA follows: TGTGCCAGCAGCCCTTCAGGTTCGCGGAACACTGAAGCTTTCTTT.

In nucleotides, the CDR3 is TGCGCCAGCAGTTTCCCGGGACAGGGAGGCGAGCAGTACTTC. As protein: CASSFPGQGGEQYF. The chain employs TRBV5-1 and TRBJ2-7; 9 bases line up with TRBD1. The germline V gene encodes CDR1 SGHRS and CDR2 YFSETQ. V gave up 5 bases and J gave up 6 bases; unmatched junction bases: 9. CDR3 size: 14 residues.

The rearrangement uses TRBV9 and TRBJ2-7; D remains ambiguous. CDR3 length: 15 amino acids. V shed 0 bases and J shed 1 base, with 11 bases lying between them. The germline V gene has CDR1 SGDLS and CDR2 YYNGEE. In nucleotides, the CDR3 is TGTGCCAGCAGCGTAGGGGCTACCGAATCCTACGAGCAGTACTTC. It translates to CASSVGATESYEQYF.

V usage is TRBV6-6 and J usage is TRBJ2-2; weak D call: TRBD1 (5 bases). From germline, CDR1 is MNHNY and CDR2 SVGAGI (reference sequence). This CDR3 contains 14 residues. V lost 4 bases to trimming and J lost 5 bases, with 11 bases between them. DNA of the CDR3: TGTGCCAGCAGTTTGCAGGGCAAGACCGGGGAGCTGTTTTTT. Its translation: CASSLQGKTGELFF.

V usage is TRBV4-3 and J usage is TRBJ1-1; 7 bases line up with TRBD1. CDR1 LGHNA and CDR2 YSLEER come from the germline V gene. The length of the CDR3 is 15 residues. V shed 0 bases and J 4 bases; nucleotides not matched to a gene: 5. CDR3 protein: CASSQDRNRGTEAFF. The CDR3 DNA follows: TGCGCCAGCAGCCAAGATCGGAACAGGGGCACTGAAGCTTTCTTT.

The V call is TRBV5-1, the J call TRBJ2-1; 11 nucleotides line up with TRBD1. The V gene end was trimmed by 0 bases and the J gene end by 6 bases; junction bases not matched to a gene: 8. Germline-derived CDR1 and CDR2 are SGHRS and YFSETQ. CDR3 size: 17 residues. The CDR3: CASSLVGQGEAGNEQFF. The CDR3 nucleotides are TGCGCCAGCAGCTTGGTGGGACAGGGGGAGGCAGGCAATGAGCAGTTCTTC.

The chain combines TRBV6-2 or TRBV6-3 with TRBJ1-2, with 8 bases matching TRBD1. The CDR3 has 15 amino acids. With 4 bases clipped from V and 4 bases from J, the junction kept 8 bases outside the gene matches. Germline V gene data show CDR1 as MNHEY and CDR2 as SVGEGT. The CDR3 here is CASSSPRQGIYGYTF. CDR3 sequence (DNA): TGTGCCAGCAGTTCGCCGCGACAGGGGATCTATGGCTACACCTTC.

The chain has TRBV19 and TRBJ2-1, with D unclear. This CDR3 is built from 18 residues. Per the germline V gene, CDR1 is LNHDA and CDR2 is SQIVND (reference sequence). Trimming took 2 bases from V and 0 from J, leaving 17 bases between them. This CDR3 is CASSIKKHPRSSYNEQFF. CDR3 in DNA: TGTGCCAGTAGTATAAAAAAACATCCCCGGAGCTCCTACAATGAGCAGTTCTTC. The full variable domain, in which reference TRBV19 and TRBJ2-1 provide the parts outside the CDR3, is DGGITQSPKYLFRKEGQNVTLSCEQNLNHDAMYWYRQDPGQGLRLIYYSQIVNDFQKGDIAEGYSVSREKKESFPLTVTSAQKNPTAFYLCASSIKKHPRSSYNEQFFGPGTRLTVL.

The rearrangement uses TRBV5-1 and TRBJ1-2; D gene ambiguous. The CDR3 covers 15 residues. Trimming cost V 6 bases and J 0 bases, with 15 bases left between them. From germline, CDR1 is SGHRS and CDR2 YFSETQ. CDR3 DNA sequence: TGCGCCAGCAAGCTGTATAGCGAAGCTAACTATGGCTACACCTTC. Its protein product is CASKLYSEANYGYTF. Drawing the rest from reference TRBV5-1 and TRBJ1-2, the complete variable domain is KAGVTQTPRYLIKTRGQQVTLSCSPISGHRSVSWYQQTPGQGLQFLFEYFSETQRNKGNFPGRFSGRQFSNSRSEMNVSTLELGDSALYLCASKLYSEANYGYTFGSGTRLTVV.

The V and J genes are TRBV5-1 and TRBJ1-1, with D possibly matching TRBD1 (5 bases). CDR1 SGHRS and CDR2 YFSETQ come from the germline V gene. V shed 2 bases and J shed 5 bases, with 7 bases lying between them. The CDR3 runs 12 residues. In DNA, the CDR3 is TGCGCCAGCAGCTTATCAGGGACTGAAGCTTTCTTT. Protein sequence: CASSLSGTEAFF.

The chain employs TRBV5-4 and TRBJ1-1, with TRBD1 matching 10 bases. From germline, CDR1 is SGHNT and CDR2 YYREEE (reference sequence). The CDR3 is 15 residues long. V was pared by 4 bases and J by 3 bases, with 6 bases of the junction left unmatched. CDR3 sequence reads: CASSPRTGGDTEAFF. CDR3 DNA: TGTGCCAGCAGCCCCCGGACAGGGGGTGACACTGAAGCTTTCTTT.